Presented here are 8 T cell receptor beta chains from one specimen sequenced in a study of blood T cell repertoires in COVID-19. Libraries were prepared by immunoSEQ multiplex PCR; TCRdb keeps only in-frame clonotypes and omits some of them. This table holds 70,000 or so clones, about 86% found once. Sequencing was performed on peripheral blood. All receptors come from a man aged 40-49 years with COVID-19, enrolled during active disease.

The chain joins TRBV24-1 to TRBJ1-1; TRBD1 matches at 7 bases. The J segment lost 7 bases and the V segment lost 12 bases, leaving 7 bases of the junction unmatched. CDR1 KGHDR and CDR2 SFDVKD come from the germline V gene. The CDR3 is 11 amino acids. CDR3 DNA: TGTGCCCACGGGACAGCAGTTGAAGCTTTCTTT. Translation gives CAHGTAVEAFF.

The chain links TRBV3-1 (or the pseudogene TRBV3-2) to TRBJ2-7; D possibly corresponds to TRBD2 (5 bases). V was pared by 6 bases and J by 0 bases, with 12 bases between. CDR1 LGHDT and CDR2 YNNKEL come from the germline V gene (reference sequence). The CDR3 spans 14 residues. The CDR3 DNA reads TGTGCCAGCAGTTACACCGGGGTCTCCTACGAGCAGTACTTC. It yields the protein CASSYTGVSYEQYF.

The rearrangement joins TRBV28 to TRBJ1-1, with D perhaps TRBD1 (6 bases). CDR1 and CDR2 from the germline V gene are MDHEN and SYDVKM. Trimming took off 7 bases at V and 5 bases at J, with 11 bases between the two ends. The CDR3 covers 12 residues. CDR3 DNA: TGTGCCAGCACCACTAGGGGGACTGAAGCTTTCTTT. Protein: CASTTRGTEAFF.

This chain links TRBV6-5 with TRBJ1-5; tentatively, D is TRBD1 (6 bases). Trimming stripped 5 bases from V and 5 bases from J, with 16 bases between. Germline V gives CDR1 MNHEY, CDR2 SVGAGI. This CDR3 is built from 15 residues. CDR3 DNA sequence: TGTGCCAGCAGTCGGAACAGGGAATGGGATCAGCCCCAGCATTTT. This gives the protein CASSRNREWDQPQHF.

This chain uses TRBV29-1 with TRBJ1-2; 8 nucleotides match TRBD1. The V and J ends lost 7 bases and 8 bases, in that order; junction bases with no gene match: 12. The CDR3 spans 13 residues. CDR1 is SQVTM and CDR2 is ANQGSEA in the germline V gene. The chain's CDR3 is CSAADRAVEGYTF. The CDR3, as DNA: TGCAGCGCCGCGGACAGGGCAGTAGAGGGCTACACCTTC.

The table lists this clone with a count of one. The V gene is TRBV18, the J gene TRBJ2-1, with 9 bases identical to TRBD1. This CDR3 is built from 16 residues. V shed 5 bases and J 4 bases; nucleotides not matched to a gene: 9. Germline V gene data show CDR1 as KGHSH and CDR2 as LQKENI. The CDR3 DNA reads TGTGCCAGCTCAGCCCCCGTGGGGACAGGGTACAATGAGCAGTTCTTC. Residues: CASSAPVGTGYNEQFF.

V and J are TRBV19 and TRBJ2-7; 9 bases are shared with TRBD1. Looked up from germline, CDR1 is LNHDA and CDR2 is SQIVND (reference sequence). V dropped 9 bases and J dropped 0; count of bases not matched to a gene: 6. The CDR3 consists of 14 residues. CDR3 sequence reads: CASRTGGGSYEQYF. In DNA form, the CDR3 reads TGTGCCAGCCGAACAGGGGGCGGCTCCTACGAGCAGTACTTC.

The chain links TRBV5-5 to TRBJ2-1, with 11 bases identical to TRBD1. The V segment lost 4 bases and the J segment 5 bases; nucleotides outside the gene matches: 5. The CDR3 is made up of 15 amino acids. Looked up from germline, CDR1 is SGHKS and CDR2 is YYEKEE (reference sequence). CDR3 sequence (DNA): TGTGCCAGCAGCATGGGACAGGGGGTCGACAATGAGCAGTTCTTC. Its translation is CASSMGQGVDNEQFF.